The TCR beta chain described here comes from a study of T cell responses to AZD1222 COVID-19 vaccine. The CDR3 is 15 residues long. V was trimmed by 0 bases and J by 4 bases, leaving 11 bases between them. Germline V CDR1 and CDR2: SGHRS, YFSETQ. General study points: With two AZD1222 doses given, Spike-specific TCR breadth and depth both rose. In a largely white British group with more females than males, clonal diversity was possibly underestimated. Spike regions recognized by vaccine-associated CD4 TCRs spanned the protein, led by 160-218 and 743-854. Of spike-specific TCRs, nearly half reportedly target regions left unmutated in variants.

Turning to this clone: Its antigen is currently unknown.

Repertoires were generated with immunoSEQ multiplex PCR, while TCRdb's copy carries only in-frame clones and drops some. The sample records 95,000 to 150,000 clones, 80% to 90% being singletons. The clonotype originates from an adult in good health. The chain carries TRBV5-1 and TRBJ2-1; no firm D call. Material: peripheral blood, obtained on day 0 of AZD1222 vaccination. The CDR3 loop reads CASSLGVVPYNEQFF. Written as DNA, the CDR3 is TGCGCCAGCAGCTTGGGGGTAGTTCCGTACAATGAGCAGTTCTTC.